This record covers a single T cell receptor (beta chain). Antigen unknown. The entry originates in a study of cytomegalovirus exposure and HLA in healthy donors. Study conclusions and caveats: Among the most significant clusters, several appeared linked to common viral pathogens in a later analysis.

Trimming took off 0 bases at V and 0 bases at J, with 6 bases between the two ends. Germline V gives CDR1 LGHNA, CDR2 YNFKEQ. There are 15 residues in the CDR3. The primer mix had 60 Vbeta and 13 Jbeta primers. Repertoires were generated with immunoSEQ multiplex PCR, while TCRdb's copy carries only in-frame clones and drops some. The sample lists some 270,000 clones, 80% to 95% occurring once. The specimen sequenced was PBMCs. The chain joins TRBV4-2 to TRBJ1-5, with D uncertain. The receptor's source is a girl aged 2-10 years in good health and CMV-seronegative. CDR3 nucleotide sequence: TGTGCCAGCAGCCAAGAGTTGTATAGCAATCAGCCCCAGCATTTT. It yields the protein CASSQELYSNQPQHF.